The clone carrying this T cell receptor beta chain came up a few times. Its antigen remains unidentified. Treatment: approximately nine-day PBMC culture with coronavirus spike peptide pools or control peptides (ViraFEST assay). At both days 3 and 7, half the medium was replaced with fresh IL-2 medium. The CDR3 has 11 residues. Trimming shortened V by 6 bases and J by 14 bases, and 14 bases separated the two germline ends. Germline V gives CDR1 DFQATT, CDR2 SNEGSKA (reference sequence). The source of the sample is a study of vaccination and CD4 T cells after COVID-19. The Oncomine TCR Beta short-read assay sequenced DNA from cultured CD4+ T cells. TCRdb re-called the PCR reads through MiXCR, storing one row per CDR3 protein. The sample has around 11,000 distinct CDR3 sequences, 40% to 45% seen once; the top ten hold 11%.

This TCR derives from a human donor who had recovered from COVID-19. V usage is TRBV20-1 and J usage is TRBJ1-6; the D gene is possibly TRBD1 (6 bases). The material sequenced was CD4+ T cells from blood, cultured in vitro, taken after SARS-CoV-2 vaccination. In nucleotides, the CDR3 is TGCAGTGCGAGGGGGGCTTCGACCCTCCACTTT. This sequence encodes CSARGASTLHF.